This T cell receptor (beta chain) stems from a study of blood T cell repertoires in COVID-19. Study-level background: The United States, Italy and Spain supplied acute and convalescent COVID-19 samples. Sample material is recorded as cDNA or gDNA derived from T cells, B-cell-depleted T cells, or PBMCs.

Only in-frame clones appear in the TCRdb table, and some are missing; sequencing was by immunoSEQ multiplex PCR. The sample contains about 230,000 clones, 83% of which appear only once. Per germline, CDR1 LNHDA and CDR2 SQIVND (reference sequence). Trimming took off 0 bases at V and 7 bases at J, with 12 bases between the two ends. CDR3 length: 14 amino acids. The receptor was derived from a woman between 45 and 60 years old with acute or convalescent COVID-19. The V and J genes are TRBV19 and TRBJ2-5, with D possibly being TRBD2 (5 bases). The sample comprised peripheral blood. CDR3 coding DNA: TGTGCCAGTAGTATAGATCGAGGCGAGGGGACCCAGTACTTC. It translates to CASSIDRGEGTQYF. Full variable domain (outside the CDR3, taken from reference TRBV19 and TRBJ2-5): DGGITQSPKYLFRKEGQNVTLSCEQNLNHDAMYWYRQDPGQGLRLIYYSQIVNDFQKGDIAEGYSVSREKKESFPLTVTSAQKNPTAFYLCASSIDRGEGTQYFGPGTRLLVL.